The T cell receptor beta chain described here comes from a study of chemoradiotherapy in HPV16-positive cancers. Profiling relied on immunoSEQ multiplex PCR, and the TCRdb table lists in-frame clones only, not all of them. The sample includes approximately 17,000 clones, about nine tenths seen only once; the top ten take roughly 2.4%. J lost 7 bases, V lost 4 bases, and 10 bases had no gene match. CDR1 and CDR2 from the germline V gene are MGHRA and YSYEKL. CDR3 length equals 16 residues. The TCR was taken from a human donor with HPV-associated anogenital cancer. This material consisted of blood, taken from a patient who underwent chemoradiotherapy. The rearrangement links TRBV4-1 to TRBJ1-4; 9 bases are a match to TRBD1. As DNA, the CDR3 is TGCGCCAGCAGCCGACAGGGGGAAAGGATGGGTGAAAAACTGTTTTTT. It specifies CASSRQGERMGEKLFF.